The 3 T cell receptor beta chains listed next were all sequenced from one sample in a study of CD8 T cells in Susac syndrome. RNA was extracted with the RNeasy kit, and a quantity of roughly 0.45 to 1 ug was reverse transcribed using random hexamers. TCRdb re-called the immunoSEQ multiplex PCR reads with MiXCR, one entry per CDR3 protein. The sample holds approximately 140,000 distinct CDR3 sequences, approximately 79% seen once. Sequenced input: CD8+ T cells from PBMCs. The receptors were sampled from a human donor with multiple sclerosis.

V usage is TRBV11-2 and J usage is TRBJ2-2, with D hard to call. The V gene lost 5 bases and the J gene lost 6 bases, with 10 bases spanning the gap. The CDR3 consists of 13 residues. Per germline, CDR1 SGHAT and CDR2 FQNNGV. Written as DNA, the CDR3 is TGTGCCAGCAGCCCAGTCGCGCCCGGGGAGCTGTTTTTT. Amino acids: CASSPVAPGELFF.

The gene calls are TRBV2 and TRBJ1-5; possible D gene TRBD1, 5 bases. V was trimmed by 2 bases and J by 6 bases, leaving 14 bases between them. The CDR3 is 15 residues long. CDR1 and CDR2 from the germline V gene are SNHLY and FYNNEI. The CDR3 sequence is CASSESGSDGQPQHF. The CDR3 bases are TGTGCCAGCAGTGAATCAGGGTCTGACGGTCAGCCCCAGCATTTT.

The sample holds one count of this clonotype. Germline and junction disagree at one end, which may indicate a read error. The rearrangement joins TRBV29-1 to TRBJ1-1; a possible D gene is TRBD1 (5 bases). The germline V gene has CDR1 SQVTM and CDR2 ANQGSEA. The CDR3 has 13 residues. The CDR3 loop is CSVQDEGNTESFF. The CDR3 bases are TGCAGCGTTCAAGACGAGGGGAACACTGAATCTTTCTTT.